The sequence of this TCR beta chain was determined in a study of blood T cell repertoires in COVID-19. As for the study in general: T cells, B-cell-depleted T cells, or PBMCs provided the cDNA or gDNA that served as material.

Using immunoSEQ multiplex PCR, the repertoire was profiled, and TCRdb retains in-frame clones only, with some absent. The table has fewer than 200,000 clones, approximately 89% seen once; the top ten hold approximately 8.9%. The germline V gene encodes CDR1 SQVTM and CDR2 ANQGSEA. V lost 8 bases to trimming and J lost 7 bases, with 5 bases between them. The length of the CDR3 is 8 residues. This chain uses TRBV29-1 with TRBJ1-2; D not certain. The TCR originated in a woman aged 60-70 years with acute or convalescent COVID-19. The sample consisted of peripheral blood. This CDR3 reads CSSRGYTF. DNA of the CDR3: TGCAGCTCTCGTGGCTACACCTTC.